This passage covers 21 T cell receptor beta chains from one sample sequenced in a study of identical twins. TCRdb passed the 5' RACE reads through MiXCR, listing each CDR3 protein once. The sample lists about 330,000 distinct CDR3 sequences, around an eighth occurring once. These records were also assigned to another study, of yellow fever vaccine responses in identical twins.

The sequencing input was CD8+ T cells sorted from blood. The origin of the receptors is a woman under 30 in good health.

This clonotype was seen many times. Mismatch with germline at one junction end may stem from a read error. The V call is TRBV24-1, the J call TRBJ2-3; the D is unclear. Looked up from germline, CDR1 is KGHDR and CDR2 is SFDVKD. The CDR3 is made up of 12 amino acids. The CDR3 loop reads CATSDSADTQYF. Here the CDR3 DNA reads TGTGCCACCAGCGATTCTGCAGATACGCAGTATTTT.

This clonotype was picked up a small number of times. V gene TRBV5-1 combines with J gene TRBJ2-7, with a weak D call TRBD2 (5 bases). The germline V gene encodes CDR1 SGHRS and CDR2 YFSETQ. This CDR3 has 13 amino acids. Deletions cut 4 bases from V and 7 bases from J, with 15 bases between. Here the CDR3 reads CASSMVLDYEQYF. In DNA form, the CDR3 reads TGCGCCAGCAGCATGGTACTAGATTATGAGCAGTACTTC.

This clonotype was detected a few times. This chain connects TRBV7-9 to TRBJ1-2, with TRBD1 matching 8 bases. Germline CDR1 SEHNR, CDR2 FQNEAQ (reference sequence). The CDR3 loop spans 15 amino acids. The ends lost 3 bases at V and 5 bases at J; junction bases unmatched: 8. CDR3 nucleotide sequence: TGTGCCAGCAGCTTTTTCCCGGGACAGGATTATGGCTACACCTTC. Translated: CASSFFPGQDYGYTF.

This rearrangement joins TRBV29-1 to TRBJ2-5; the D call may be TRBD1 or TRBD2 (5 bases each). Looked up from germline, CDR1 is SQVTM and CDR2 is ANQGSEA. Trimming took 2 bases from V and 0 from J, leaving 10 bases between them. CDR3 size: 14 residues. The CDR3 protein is CSVEWGTYQETQYF. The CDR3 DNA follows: TGCAGCGTTGAATGGGGGACGTACCAAGAGACCCAGTACTTC. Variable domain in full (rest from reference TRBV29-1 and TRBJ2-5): SAVISQKPSRDICQRGTSLTIQCQVDSQVTMMFWYRQQPGQSLTLIATANQGSEATYESGFVIDKFPISRPNLTFSTLTVSNMSPEDSSIYLCSVEWGTYQETQYFGPGTRLLVL.

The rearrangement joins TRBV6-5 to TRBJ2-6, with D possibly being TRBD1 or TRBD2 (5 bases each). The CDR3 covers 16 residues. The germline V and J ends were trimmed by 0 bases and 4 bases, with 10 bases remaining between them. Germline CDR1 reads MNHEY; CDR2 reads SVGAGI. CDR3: CASSYSEGSGANVLTF. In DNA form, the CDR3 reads TGTGCCAGCAGTTACTCTGAGGGGTCCGGGGCCAACGTCCTGACTTTC.

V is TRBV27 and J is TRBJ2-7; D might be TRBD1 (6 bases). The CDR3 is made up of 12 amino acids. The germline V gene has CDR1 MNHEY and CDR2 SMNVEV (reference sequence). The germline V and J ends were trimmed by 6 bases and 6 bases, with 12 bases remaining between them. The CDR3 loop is CASSELGGEQYF. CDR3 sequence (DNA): TGTGCCAGCAGCGAACTAGGGGGCGAGCAGTACTTC.

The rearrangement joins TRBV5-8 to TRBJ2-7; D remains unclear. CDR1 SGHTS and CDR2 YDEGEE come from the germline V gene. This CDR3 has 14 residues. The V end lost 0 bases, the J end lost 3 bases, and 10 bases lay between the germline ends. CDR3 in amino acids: CASSLDGVGYEQYF. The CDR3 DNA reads TGTGCCAGCAGCTTGGACGGAGTCGGCTACGAGCAGTACTTC.

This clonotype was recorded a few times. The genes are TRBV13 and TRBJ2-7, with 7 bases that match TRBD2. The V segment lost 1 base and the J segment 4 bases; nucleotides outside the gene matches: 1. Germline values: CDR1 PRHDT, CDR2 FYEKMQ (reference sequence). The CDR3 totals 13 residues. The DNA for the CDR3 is TGTGCCAGCAGCTTAGACGGGGGGTACGAGCAGTACGTC. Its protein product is CASSLDGGYEQYV.

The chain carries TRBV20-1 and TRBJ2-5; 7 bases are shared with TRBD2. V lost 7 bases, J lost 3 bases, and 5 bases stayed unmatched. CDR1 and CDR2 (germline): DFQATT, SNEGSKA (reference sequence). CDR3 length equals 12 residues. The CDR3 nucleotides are TGCAGTGGAGATCGGGGGGAAGAGACCCAGTACTTC. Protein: CSGDRGEETQYF.

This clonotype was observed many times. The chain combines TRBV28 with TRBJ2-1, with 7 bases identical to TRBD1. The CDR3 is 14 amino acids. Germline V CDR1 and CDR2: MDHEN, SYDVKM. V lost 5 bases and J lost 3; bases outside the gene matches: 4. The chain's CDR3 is CASSDRDSYNEQFF. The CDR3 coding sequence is TGTGCCAGCAGTGACCGGGACAGCTACAATGAGCAGTTCTTC. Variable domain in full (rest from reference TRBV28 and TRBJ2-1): DVKVTQSSRYLVKRTGEKVFLECVQDMDHENMFWYRQDPGLGLRLIYFSYDVKMKEKGDIPEGYSVSREKKERFSLILESASTNQTSMYLCASSDRDSYNEQFFGPGTRLTVL.

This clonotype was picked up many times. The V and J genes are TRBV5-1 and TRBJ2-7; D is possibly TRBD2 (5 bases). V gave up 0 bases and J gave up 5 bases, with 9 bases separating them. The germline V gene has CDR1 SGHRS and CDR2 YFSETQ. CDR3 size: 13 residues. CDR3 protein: CASSLVGNHEQYF. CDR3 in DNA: TGCGCCAGCAGCTTGGTCGGGAACCACGAGCAGTACTTC.

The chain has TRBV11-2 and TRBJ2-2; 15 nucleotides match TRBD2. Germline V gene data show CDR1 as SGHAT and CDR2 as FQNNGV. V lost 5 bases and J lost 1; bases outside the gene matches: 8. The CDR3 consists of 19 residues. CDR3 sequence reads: CASSPWTSGRAENTGELFF. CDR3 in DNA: TGTGCCAGCAGCCCCTGGACTAGCGGGAGGGCCGAGAACACCGGGGAGCTGTTTTTT.

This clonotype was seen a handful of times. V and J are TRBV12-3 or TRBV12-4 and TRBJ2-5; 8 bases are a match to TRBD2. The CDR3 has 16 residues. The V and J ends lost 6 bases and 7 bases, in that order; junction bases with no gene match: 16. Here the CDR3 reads CASRGGRGLAGGTQYF. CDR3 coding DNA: TGTGCCAGCAGGGGGGGGAGAGGGCTAGCGGGCGGGACCCAGTACTTC.

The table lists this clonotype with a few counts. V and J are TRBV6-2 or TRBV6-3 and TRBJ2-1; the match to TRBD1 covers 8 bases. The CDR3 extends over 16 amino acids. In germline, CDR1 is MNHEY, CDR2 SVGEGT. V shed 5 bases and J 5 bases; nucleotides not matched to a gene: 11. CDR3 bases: TGTGCCAGCAGTCAAGGGGCGACAGGGGAAGACAATGAGCAGTTCTTC. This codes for CASSQGATGEDNEQFF.

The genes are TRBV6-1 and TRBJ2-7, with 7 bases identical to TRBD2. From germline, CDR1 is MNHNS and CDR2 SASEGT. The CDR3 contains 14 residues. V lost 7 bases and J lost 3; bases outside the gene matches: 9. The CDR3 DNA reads TGTGCCAGCACTGAGACTAGCCCCGGCTACGAGCAGTACGTC. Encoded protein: CASTETSPGYEQYV.

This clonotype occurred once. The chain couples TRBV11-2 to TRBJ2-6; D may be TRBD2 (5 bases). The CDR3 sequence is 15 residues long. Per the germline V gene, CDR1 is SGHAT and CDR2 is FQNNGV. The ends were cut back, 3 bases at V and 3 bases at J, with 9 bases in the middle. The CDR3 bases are TGTGCCAGCAGCTTCTTGAGGGTTGGGGCCAACGTCCTGACTTTC. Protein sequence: CASSFLRVGANVLTF. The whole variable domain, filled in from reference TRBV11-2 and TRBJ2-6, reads EAGVAQSPRYKIIEKRQSVAFWCNPISGHATLYWYQQILGQGPKLLIQFQNNGVVDDSQLPKDRFSAERLKGVDSTLKIQPAKLEDSAVYLCASSFLRVGANVLTFGAGSRLTVL.

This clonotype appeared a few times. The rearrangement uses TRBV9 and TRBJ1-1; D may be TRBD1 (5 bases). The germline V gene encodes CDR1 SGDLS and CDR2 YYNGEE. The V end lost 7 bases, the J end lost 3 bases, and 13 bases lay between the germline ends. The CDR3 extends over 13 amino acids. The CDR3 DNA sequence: TGTGCCAGCCGTCAAGGGGAGCACACTGAAGCTTTCTTT. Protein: CASRQGEHTEAFF.

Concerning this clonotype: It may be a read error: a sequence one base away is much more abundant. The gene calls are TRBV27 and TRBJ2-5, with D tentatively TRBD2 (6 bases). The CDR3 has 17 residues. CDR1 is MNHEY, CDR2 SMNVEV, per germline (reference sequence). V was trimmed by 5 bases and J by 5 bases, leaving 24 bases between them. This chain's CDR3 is CASSVKWGTGAQETQYF. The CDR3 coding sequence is TGTGCCAGCAGTGTCAAATGGGGGACTGGCGCCCAGGAGACCCAGTACTTC.

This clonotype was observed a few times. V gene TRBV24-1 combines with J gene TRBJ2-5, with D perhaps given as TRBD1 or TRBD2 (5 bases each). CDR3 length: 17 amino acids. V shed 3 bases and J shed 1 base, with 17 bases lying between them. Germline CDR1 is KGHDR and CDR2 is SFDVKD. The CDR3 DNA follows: TGTGCCACCAGTGATCCTCGGGACCCAGACCCCCAAGAGACCCAGTACTTC. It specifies CATSDPRDPDPQETQYF.

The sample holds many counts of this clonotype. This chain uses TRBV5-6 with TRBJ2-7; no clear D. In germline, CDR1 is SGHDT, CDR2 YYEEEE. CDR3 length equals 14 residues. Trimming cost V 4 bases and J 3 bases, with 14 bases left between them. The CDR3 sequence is CASSDAGSFYEQYV. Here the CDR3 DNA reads TGTGCCAGCAGCGACGCCGGCTCTTTCTACGAGCAGTACGTC.

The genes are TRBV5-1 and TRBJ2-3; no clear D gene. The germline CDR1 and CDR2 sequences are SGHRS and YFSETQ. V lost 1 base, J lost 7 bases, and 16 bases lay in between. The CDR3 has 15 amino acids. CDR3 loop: CASSLLNYPENTQYF. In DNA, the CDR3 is TGCGCCAGCAGCTTGCTCAACTACCCTGAGAATACGCAGTATTTT.